A selection of T cell receptor beta chains follows, all from one sample in a study of PD-L1 blockade in urothelial cancer. Assay: immunoSEQ multiplex PCR; the TCRdb copy retains only in-frame clones and omits some. Altogether under 95,000 clones are present, about 85% being singletons, with the ten largest covering over 13%. The sequencing used PBMCs, collected around atezolizumab (anti-PD-L1) treatment. The receptors originated from a man aged 55-75 years with urothelial cancer. CDR3s include the opening cysteine and the closing phenylalanine or tryptophan. The D gene is left open where the match is weak. Some rows mark clone size as missing; the rest say once, few, many or name a class of expanded clone.

j_gene: TRBJ2-5
d_gene: TRBD2
abundance: -
v_gene: TRBV6-1
CDR3nt: TGTGCCAGCAGTGCTAGCGGGAGGGTCCAAGAGACCCAGTACTTC
CDR3aa: CASSASGRVQETQYF

j_gene: TRBJ2-1
d_gene: -
abundance: once
v_gene: TRBV9
CDR3nt: TGTGCCAGCAGCGCCCTAGGGGGCTCCTACAATGAGCAGTTCTTC
CDR3aa: CASSALGGSYNEQFF

j_gene: TRBJ2-5
d_gene: -
abundance: -
v_gene: TRBV9
CDR3nt: TGTGCCAGCAGCCGAGGCGTACAAGAGACCCAGTACTTC
CDR3aa: CASSRGVQETQYF

j_gene: TRBJ1-2
d_gene: -
abundance: few
v_gene: TRBV6-1
CDR3nt: TGTGCCAGCGATAGAATTAACTATGGCTACACCTTC
CDR3aa: CASDRINYGYTF

j_gene: TRBJ2-2
d_gene: -
abundance: -
v_gene: TRBV9
CDR3nt: TGTGCCAGCAGCGTACGCCCTCGGACCGGGGAGCTGTTTTTT
CDR3aa: CASSVRPRTGELFF

j_gene: TRBJ1-1
d_gene: -
abundance: -
v_gene: TRBV6-5
CDR3nt: TGTGCCAGCAAAAGGGGCGAGAACACTGAAGCTTTCTTT
CDR3aa: CASKRGENTEAFF

j_gene: TRBJ2-5
d_gene: TRBD1
abundance: -
v_gene: TRBV19
CDR3nt: TGTGCCAGTTCCCGACAGGGGGAAATTGGGGAGACCCAGTACTTC
CDR3aa: CASSRQGEIGETQYF

j_gene: TRBJ1-2
d_gene: -
abundance: -
v_gene: TRBV5-1
CDR3nt: TGCGCCAGCAGCTTGATGGACAAAGGTTATGGCTACACCTTC
CDR3aa: CASSLMDKGYGYTF

j_gene: TRBJ1-1
d_gene: -
abundance: -
v_gene: TRBV19
CDR3nt: TGTGCCACCATTCGGGGGAGAAACATGAACACTGAAGCTTTCTTT
CDR3aa: CATIRGRNMNTEAFF

j_gene: TRBJ2-7
d_gene: TRBD2
abundance: -
v_gene: TRBV4-3
CDR3nt: TGCGCCAGCAGCCAGGATCATACTAGCGGCGAGCAGTACTTC
CDR3aa: CASSQDHTSGEQYF

j_gene: TRBJ2-3
d_gene: -
abundance: -
v_gene: TRBV6-6
CDR3nt: TGTGCCAGCAGTTCCGGACTACCAGATACGCAGTATTTT
CDR3aa: CASSSGLPDTQYF

j_gene: TRBJ2-2
d_gene: TRBD1
abundance: -
v_gene: TRBV6-5
CDR3nt: TGTGCCAGCAGTAAGGGACAGACGAACACCGGGGAGCTGTTTTTT
CDR3aa: CASSKGQTNTGELFF

j_gene: TRBJ2-7
d_gene: -
abundance: -
v_gene: TRBV6-1
CDR3nt: TGTGCCAGCACCAACCGGGACAAATTCTACGAGCAGTACTTC
CDR3aa: CASTNRDKFYEQYF

j_gene: TRBJ2-2
d_gene: -
abundance: many
v_gene: TRBV5-1
CDR3nt: TGCGCCAGCAGCTTACATAACCTGAACACCGGGGAGCTGTTTTTT
CDR3aa: CASSLHNLNTGELFF

j_gene: TRBJ2-3
d_gene: -
abundance: -
v_gene: TRBV11-3
CDR3nt: TGTGCCAGCAGCTTACGGGAAGTCGGTACGCAGTATTTT
CDR3aa: CASSLREVGTQYF

j_gene: TRBJ2-5
d_gene: -
abundance: -
v_gene: TRBV11-3
CDR3nt: TGTGCCAGCAGCGCGCAAGAGCAAGAGACCCAGTACTTC
CDR3aa: CASSAQEQETQYF

j_gene: TRBJ1-6
d_gene: -
abundance: -
v_gene: TRBV2
CDR3nt: TGTGCCAGCCGGCGGTTTTATAATTCACCCCTCCACTTT
CDR3aa: CASRRFYNSPLHF

j_gene: TRBJ1-5
d_gene: -
abundance: -
v_gene: TRBV6-5
CDR3nt: TGTGCCAGCAGGAGGAGAAGCAATCAGCCCCAGCATTTT
CDR3aa: CASRRRSNQPQHF

j_gene: TRBJ1-1
d_gene: -
abundance: -
v_gene: TRBV5-1
CDR3nt: TGCGCCAGCAGCTTGGGAACAGGGACCAACACTGAAGCTTTCTTT
CDR3aa: CASSLGTGTNTEAFF

j_gene: TRBJ2-7
d_gene: TRBD1
abundance: -
v_gene: TRBV28
CDR3nt: TGTGCCAGCAGTCCCCGGGACAGGGATCGCAACGAGCAGTACTTC
CDR3aa: CASSPRDRDRNEQYF

j_gene: TRBJ2-7
d_gene: TRBD1
abundance: -
v_gene: TRBV19
CDR3nt: TGTGCCAGTAGTATCGACAGGGGCGAGCAGTACTTC
CDR3aa: CASSIDRGEQYF

j_gene: TRBJ1-5
d_gene: -
abundance: -
v_gene: TRBV30
CDR3nt: TGTGCCTGGAGTGTACATAGCCGTGGTCAGCCCCAGCATTTT
CDR3aa: CAWSVHSRGQPQHF

j_gene: TRBJ2-7
d_gene: TRBD1
abundance: once
v_gene: TRBV5-6
CDR3nt: TGTGCCAGCAGCATAACAGGGGGCCGGGAGCAGTACTTC
CDR3aa: CASSITGGREQYF

j_gene: TRBJ1-2
d_gene: -
abundance: few
v_gene: TRBV6-5
CDR3nt: TGTGCCAGCACGGGAGGAGACCCAGGGAGGGTTGGCTACACCTTC
CDR3aa: CASTGGDPGRVGYTF

j_gene: TRBJ1-1
d_gene: TRBD1
abundance: -
v_gene: TRBV7-2
CDR3nt: TGTGCCAGCAGCCCGATAGGACAGGGACCCACTGAAGCTTTCTTT
CDR3aa: CASSPIGQGPTEAFF

j_gene: TRBJ2-2
d_gene: TRBD1
abundance: -
v_gene: TRBV28
CDR3nt: TGTGCCAGCAGCCCAGACAGGGGGCGCTCGGCCGGGGAGCTGTTTTTT
CDR3aa: CASSPDRGRSAGELFF

j_gene: TRBJ1-2
d_gene: -
abundance: -
v_gene: TRBV5-1
CDR3nt: TGCGCCAGCAGCTTGGAAGCTTCAGCGAAGCTTAACTATGGCTACACCTTC
CDR3aa: CASSLEASAKLNYGYTF

j_gene: TRBJ2-7
d_gene: TRBD2
abundance: -
v_gene: TRBV28
CDR3nt: TGTGCCAGCAGTTTAGGTGGCGGGGGGAGGCCCTACGAGCAGTACTTC
CDR3aa: CASSLGGGGRPYEQYF

j_gene: TRBJ1-4
d_gene: -
abundance: -
v_gene: TRBV7-2
CDR3nt: TGTGCCAGCAGCTCGACAGGTCAGGTAGAAAAACTGTTTTTT
CDR3aa: CASSSTGQVEKLFF

j_gene: TRBJ2-7
d_gene: TRBD1
abundance: -
v_gene: TRBV7-2
CDR3nt: TGTGCCAGCGGTTTCGGGACAGGGTTCTACGAGCAGTACTTC
CDR3aa: CASGFGTGFYEQYF

j_gene: TRBJ2-3
d_gene: TRBD2
abundance: -
v_gene: TRBV11-2
CDR3nt: TGTGCCAGCAGCCGCAGCGGGGGGGCCACCACAGATACGCAGTATTTT
CDR3aa: CASSRSGGATTDTQYF

j_gene: TRBJ2-2
d_gene: TRBD2
abundance: -
v_gene: TRBV7-6
CDR3nt: TGTGCCAGCAGCTTAAGGGCCGGGGGGAGCGCCGGGGAGCTGTTTTTT
CDR3aa: CASSLRAGGSAGELFF

j_gene: TRBJ2-7
d_gene: -
abundance: -
v_gene: TRBV4-2
CDR3nt: TGTGCCAGCAGCCAAGATGGCAGGGGATACGAGCAGTACTTC
CDR3aa: CASSQDGRGYEQYF

j_gene: TRBJ1-3
d_gene: -
abundance: -
v_gene: TRBV19
CDR3nt: TGTGCCAGTAGTATAGTACGGTCAATCGCTGGAAACACCATATATTTT
CDR3aa: CASSIVRSIAGNTIYF

j_gene: TRBJ1-2
d_gene: -
abundance: -
v_gene: TRBV28
CDR3nt: TGTGCCAGCAGTTTGTTCGCGGGCAATAACTATGGCTACACCTTC
CDR3aa: CASSLFAGNNYGYTF

j_gene: TRBJ2-3
d_gene: -
abundance: -
v_gene: TRBV7-8
CDR3nt: TGTGCCACGAGGGGGGGATCCTGGGGCACGCAGTATTTT
CDR3aa: CATRGGSWGTQYF

j_gene: TRBJ1-2
d_gene: -
abundance: -
v_gene: TRBV30
CDR3nt: TGTGCCTGGAGTGTAAGGTGGGGCGTCTATGGCTACACCTTC
CDR3aa: CAWSVRWGVYGYTF

j_gene: TRBJ2-1
d_gene: TRBD1
abundance: once
v_gene: TRBV9
CDR3nt: TGTGCCAGCAGCCAAGAAGGGACAGGGGGAGTCGATGAGCAGTTCTTC
CDR3aa: CASSQEGTGGVDEQFF

j_gene: TRBJ1-4
d_gene: -
abundance: -
v_gene: TRBV27
CDR3nt: TGTGCCAGCAGCCCAAAAGCCCTCGTAGTAAATGAAAAACTGTTTTTT
CDR3aa: CASSPKALVVNEKLFF

j_gene: TRBJ1-5
d_gene: -
abundance: -
v_gene: TRBV28
CDR3nt: TGTGCCAGCAGTTTAACGGGAAACAGGGTTGGCAATCAGCCCCAGCATTTT
CDR3aa: CASSLTGNRVGNQPQHF

j_gene: TRBJ2-5
d_gene: -
abundance: -
v_gene: TRBV19
CDR3nt: TGTGCCAGTAGTATAGGTCCGGGACAAGAGACCCAGTACTTC
CDR3aa: CASSIGPGQETQYF

j_gene: TRBJ1-5
d_gene: -
abundance: -
v_gene: TRBV6-5
CDR3nt: TGTGCCAGCAGCCTCGGACTAACCAGCAATCAGCCCCAGCATTTT
CDR3aa: CASSLGLTSNQPQHF

j_gene: TRBJ2-7
d_gene: -
abundance: -
v_gene: TRBV21-1
CDR3nt: TGTGCCAGCAGCAAAGCGCTTTTCGGACAGAGCTCCTACGAGCAGTACTTC
CDR3aa: CASSKALFGQSSYEQYF

j_gene: TRBJ2-1
d_gene: TRBD2
abundance: once
v_gene: TRBV7-9
CDR3nt: TGTGCCACCCCGAAAATAAAACAGCGGGACTCCTACAATGAGCAGTTCTTC
CDR3aa: CATPKIKQRDSYNEQFF

j_gene: TRBJ1-5
d_gene: -
abundance: -
v_gene: TRBV11-2
CDR3nt: TGTGCCAGCAGCTTAGAGGGCGTCAGCAATCAGCCCCAGCATTTT
CDR3aa: CASSLEGVSNQPQHF

j_gene: TRBJ2-5
d_gene: -
abundance: -
v_gene: TRBV5-1
CDR3nt: TGCGCCAGCAGCCCCAGGGGCGCGCAAGAGACCCAGTACTTC
CDR3aa: CASSPRGAQETQYF

j_gene: TRBJ1-5
d_gene: TRBD1
abundance: -
v_gene: TRBV19
CDR3nt: TGTGCCAGTAGTATCGACAGGGGGAGCCAGCCCCAGCATTTT
CDR3aa: CASSIDRGSQPQHF